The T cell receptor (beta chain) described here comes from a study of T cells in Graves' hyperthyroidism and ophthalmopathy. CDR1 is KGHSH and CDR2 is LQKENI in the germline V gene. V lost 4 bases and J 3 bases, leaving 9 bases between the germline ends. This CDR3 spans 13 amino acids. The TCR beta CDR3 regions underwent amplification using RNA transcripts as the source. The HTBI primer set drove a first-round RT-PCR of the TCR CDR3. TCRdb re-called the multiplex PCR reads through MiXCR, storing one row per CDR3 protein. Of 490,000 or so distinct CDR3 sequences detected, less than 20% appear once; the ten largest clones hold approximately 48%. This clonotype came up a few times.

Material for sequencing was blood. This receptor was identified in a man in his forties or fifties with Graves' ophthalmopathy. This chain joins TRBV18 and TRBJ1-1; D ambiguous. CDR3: CASSRGTDTEAFF. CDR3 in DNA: TGTGCCAGCTCACGAGGTACAGACACTGAAGCTTTCTTT.